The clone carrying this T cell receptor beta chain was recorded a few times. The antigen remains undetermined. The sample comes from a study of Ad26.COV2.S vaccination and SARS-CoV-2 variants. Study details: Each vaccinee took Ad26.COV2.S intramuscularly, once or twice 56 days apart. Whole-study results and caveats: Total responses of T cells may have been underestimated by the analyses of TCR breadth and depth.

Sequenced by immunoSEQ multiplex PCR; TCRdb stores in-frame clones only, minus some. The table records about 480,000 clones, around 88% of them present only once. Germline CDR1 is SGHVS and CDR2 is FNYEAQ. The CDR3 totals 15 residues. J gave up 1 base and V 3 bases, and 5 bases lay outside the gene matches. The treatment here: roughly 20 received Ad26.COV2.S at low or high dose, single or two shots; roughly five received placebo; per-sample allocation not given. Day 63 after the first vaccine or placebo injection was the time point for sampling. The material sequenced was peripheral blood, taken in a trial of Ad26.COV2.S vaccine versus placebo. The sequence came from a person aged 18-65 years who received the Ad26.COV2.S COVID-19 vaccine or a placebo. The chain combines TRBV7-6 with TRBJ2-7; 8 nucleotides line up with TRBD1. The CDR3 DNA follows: TGTGCCAGCAGCTTGGGGACAGGACCTTCCTACGAGCAGTACTTC. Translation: CASSLGTGPSYEQYF.